This TCR beta chain was documented in a study of blood T cell repertoires in COVID-19. At the level of the study: T cells, B-cell-depleted T cells, or PBMCs supplied cDNA or gDNA.

Germline CDR1 is SGHAT and CDR2 is FQNNGV. V gave up 1 base and J gave up 5 bases, with 6 bases separating them. The CDR3 extends over 14 amino acids. Clones were sequenced by immunoSEQ multiplex PCR, and TCRdb holds only the in-frame ones, with some missing. This sample carries some 180,000 clones, more than 80% of them seen once, and the ten largest clones take about 11%. Sequenced sample: peripheral blood. J is TRBJ1-6 and V is TRBV11-2; D is undetermined. This receptor was obtained from a woman aged 40 to 50 with COVID-19, enrolled during active disease. CDR3 loop: CASSLGGNNSPLHF. CDR3 DNA sequence: TGTGCCAGCAGCTTAGGAGGTAATAATTCACCCCTCCACTTT.